The present entry profiles one T cell receptor beta chain with its context. The CDR3 covers 15 residues. The V segment lost 4 bases and the J segment 9 bases; nucleotides outside the gene matches: 9. In germline, CDR1 is SGHTA, CDR2 FQGTGA. This record comes from a study of blood T cell repertoires in COVID-19. Using immunoSEQ multiplex PCR, the repertoire was profiled, and TCRdb retains in-frame clones only, with some absent. The table has 100,000 to 120,000 clones, 75% to 90% seen once. Material: peripheral blood. The chain has TRBV7-3 and TRBJ2-1; 10 bases line up with TRBD1. This TCR came from a human donor in a cohort sampled during active COVID-19. CDR3 bases: TGTGCCAGCAGCTCCCGGGACAGGGGATTGGGTGAGCAGTTCTTC. Residues: CASSSRDRGLGEQFF.